These 8 T cell receptor beta chains share one sample of origin, sequenced in a study of shared clonotypes between healthy human individuals. TCRdb's copy holds only in-frame clones and misses some; the assay was immunoSEQ multiplex PCR. The sample has about 470,000 clones; about 76% are singletons. The sequencing input was PBMCs. The receptors were gathered from a woman in her thirties or forties in good health. Some clones in this sample may be carry-over from other donors' samples.

Only a few counts were recorded for this clone. Since a much larger clone is just one base distant, this may be a read error. The CDR3 is CASRGGQDNQPQHF. CDR3 nucleotide sequence: TGTGCCAGCAGGGGCGGACAGGACAATCAGCCCCAGCATTTT. This rearrangement joins TRBV6-1 to TRBJ1-5; 7 bases line up with TRBD1. This CDR3 comprises 14 residues. Trimming removed 6 bases from V and 3 bases from J; junction bases left unmatched: 5. Germline assignment: CDR1 MNHNS and CDR2 SASEGT.

J is TRBJ1-1 and V is TRBV5-1; D remains unclear. The germline CDR1 and CDR2 sequences are SGHRS and YFSETQ. This CDR3 region has 15 residues. With 1 base removed from V and 5 bases from J, the gap between germline ends came to 15 bases. The CDR3 DNA sequence: TGCGCCAGCAGCTTGCTTCAGCCTTCTCAAACTGAAGCTTTCTTT. Encoded protein: CASSLLQPSQTEAFF. Drawing the rest from reference TRBV5-1 and TRBJ1-1, the complete variable domain is KAGVTQTPRYLIKTRGQQVTLSCSPISGHRSVSWYQQTPGQGLQFLFEYFSETQRNKGNFPGRFSGRQFSNSRSEMNVSTLELGDSALYLCASSLLQPSQTEAFFGQGTRLTVV.

In its sample, this clone was seen a few times. This chain links TRBV7-2 with TRBJ2-5; D might be TRBD2 (5 bases). Germline CDR1 reads SGHTA; CDR2 reads FQGNSA. Trimming took 5 bases from V and 3 from J, leaving 10 bases between them. This CDR3 comprises 13 residues. The CDR3 loop is CASSPMREETQYF. In DNA, the CDR3 is TGTGCCAGCAGCCCAATGCGGGAAGAGACCCAGTACTTC.

The chain carries TRBV6-4 and TRBJ1-2, with D unclear. The germline CDR1 and CDR2 sequences are MRHNA and SNTAGT. V was cut by 0 bases and J by 8 bases, with 10 bases left in between. The CDR3 is 13 amino acids. CDR3: CASSDSTRGGYTF. The CDR3 DNA is TGTGCCAGCAGTGACTCGACGCGTGGCGGCTACACCTTC.

CDR3 residues: CASSLEGGARNEQFF. CDR3 DNA: TGTGCCAGCAGCCTCGAGGGGGGGGCGAGGAATGAGCAGTTCTTC. J is TRBJ2-1 and V is TRBV5-4, with D perhaps TRBD2 (7 bases). Germline assignment: CDR1 SGHNT and CDR2 YYREEE (reference sequence). The CDR3 contains 15 residues. Trimming took off 4 bases at V and 7 bases at J, with 18 bases between the two ends.

The gene calls are TRBV5-1 and TRBJ2-2; a possible D gene is TRBD2 (5 bases). The V end was cut by 1 base, the J end by 2 bases, with 12 bases between. The germline CDR1 and CDR2 sequences are SGHRS and YFSETQ. This CDR3 has 16 amino acids. CDR3 amino acids: CASSLRASQNTGELFF. The CDR3 bases are TGCGCCAGCAGCTTGCGGGCTAGCCAAAACACCGGGGAGCTGTTTTTT.

This chain connects TRBV19 to TRBJ2-7; 8 bases are a match to TRBD1. CDR3 size: 14 residues. V lost 6 bases to trimming and J lost 3 bases; unmatched junction nucleotides: 7. CDR1 is LNHDA and CDR2 is SQIVND in the germline V gene (reference sequence). CDR3 protein: CASSRQGRNYEQYF. The CDR3 DNA reads as TGTGCCAGTAGCCGACAGGGGCGCAACTACGAGCAGTACTTC.

Notes on this clone: This sample includes further DNA sequences coding for the same CDR3. This rearrangement joins TRBV7-2 to TRBJ1-1; no clear D gene. The V gene lost 1 base and the J gene lost 4 bases, with 7 bases spanning the gap. The germline V gene has CDR1 SGHTA and CDR2 FQGNSA. The CDR3 loop spans 13 amino acids. In DNA, the CDR3 is TGTGCCAGCAGCTTAGGAGTCTTCACTGAAGCTTTCTTT. As protein: CASSLGVFTEAFF. The full variable domain, completed using reference TRBV7-2 and TRBJ1-1, is GAGVSQSPSNKVTEKGKDVELRCDPISGHTALYWYRQSLGQGLEFLIYFQGNSAPDKSGLPSDRFSAERTGGSVSTLTIQRTQQEDSAVYLCASSLGVFTEAFFGQGTRLTVV.